This T cell receptor (beta chain) was found in a study of shared clonotypes between healthy human individuals. As defined, naive CD8 cells were CD45RO-negative and positively selected for CCR7, with terminally differentiated effector memory CD45RA+ cells excluded. Overall study findings and caveats: In general, naive subsets displayed greater estimated richness than memory subsets did. It was observed that roughly 5.1% of naive CD4 clonotypes were shared across four donors.

Method: immunoSEQ multiplex PCR; TCRdb's copy keeps in-frame clones and lacks some. Here the sample spans roughly 2 million clones, 85% to 95% being singletons. About this clone itself: The antigen is not known.

The source of this sequence is a man aged 18-30 years in good health. The sequenced sample was naive CD8+ T cells sorted from blood.

CDR3: CASSQDPRGLYGYTF. CDR3 sequence (DNA): TGCGCCAGCAGCCAAGATCCGAGGGGGTTGTATGGCTACACCTTC. The genes are TRBV4-1 and TRBJ1-2; D may be TRBD1 (6 bases). Trimming took 0 bases from V and 5 from J, leaving 13 bases between them. The germline V gene has CDR1 MGHRA and CDR2 YSYEKL. The CDR3 spans 15 residues.